Detailed here is one TCR beta chain. Its target is unknown. The data derive from a study of T cell responses to AZD1222 COVID-19 vaccine. Study-wide findings and caveats: The study found vaccine-associated CD4 TCRs spanning spike, dominant at 160-218 and 743-854.

The germline CDR1 and CDR2 sequences are MNHEY and SMNVEV (reference sequence). This CDR3 spans 14 amino acids. Trimming took off 8 bases at V and 1 base at J, with 14 bases between the two ends. Sequencing used immunoSEQ multiplex PCR; TCRdb keeps in-frame clones, though not all of them. This repertoire shows about 120,000 clones, about 90% found once; its top ten account for approximately 5.9%. This sequence was found in an adult in good health. The sequencing used peripheral blood, collected on day 0 of AZD1222 vaccination. The genes are TRBV27 and TRBJ1-1; possible D gene TRBD1, 6 bases. DNA of the CDR3: TGTGCCAGCTTCGCCGGGGGCGGGAACACTGAAGCTTTCTTT. This translates into CASFAGGGNTEAFF.